This is a list of T cell receptor beta chains from one sample in a study of CD8 T cells in ankylosing spondylitis. MiXCR, run by TCRdb on the 5' RACE reads, gives a single entry per CDR3 protein. The repertoire holds roughly 670,000 distinct CDR3 sequences, with about 20% as singletons. The sample consisted of blood, either unsorted or a sorted T cell fraction (not recorded which). The receptors here all came from a male donor with ankylosing spondylitis. Each CDR3 is given with its conserved first and last residue. The D gene is left open where the match is weak. Clone size appears in some rows only: once, few, many, or a class for an expanded clone.

j_gene: TRBJ1-4
v_gene: TRBV7-2
d_gene: TRBD1
abundance: .
CDR3aa: CASSLQGGITNEKLFF
CDR3nt: TGTGCCAGCAGCTTACAGGGGGGCATCACTAATGAAAAACTGTTTTTT

j_gene: TRBJ2-1
v_gene: TRBV5-1
d_gene: .
abundance: once
CDR3aa: CASSLGPGTNEQFF
CDR3nt: TGCGCCAGCAGCTTGGGGCCTGGGACAAATGAGCAGTTCTTC

j_gene: TRBJ1-6
v_gene: TRBV20-1
d_gene: .
abundance: .
CDR3aa: CSAKEGRSNSPLHF
CDR3nt: TGCAGTGCTAAAGAGGGACGGAGTAATTCACCCCTCCACTTT

j_gene: TRBJ2-4
v_gene: TRBV20-1
d_gene: .
abundance: .
CDR3aa: CSARDLQGLENIQYF
CDR3nt: TGCAGTGCTAGAGATTTACAGGGATTGGAAAACATTCAGTACTTC

j_gene: TRBJ2-4
v_gene: TRBV4-3
d_gene: .
abundance: .
CDR3aa: CASSQDPRGYQYF
CDR3nt: TGCGCCAGCAGCCAAGATCCTCGGGGGTATCAGTACTTC

j_gene: TRBJ2-7
v_gene: TRBV20-1
d_gene: .
abundance: .
CDR3aa: CSAGRDISYEQYF
CDR3nt: TGCAGTGCTGGAAGGGACATCTCCTACGAGCAGTACTTC

j_gene: TRBJ2-1
v_gene: TRBV4-1
d_gene: .
abundance: .
CDR3aa: CASSQGYHNEQFF
CDR3nt: TGCGCCAGCAGCCAAGGGTACCACAATGAGCAGTTCTTC

j_gene: TRBJ2-7
v_gene: TRBV11-2
d_gene: .
abundance: many
CDR3aa: CASSLVAPYEQYF
CDR3nt: TGTGCCAGCAGCTTAGTAGCCCCCTACGAGCAGTACTTC

j_gene: TRBJ1-4
v_gene: TRBV11-2
d_gene: .
abundance: .
CDR3aa: CASSAGLNEKLFF
CDR3nt: TGTGCCAGCAGCGCGGGACTTAATGAAAAACTGTTTTTT

j_gene: TRBJ1-1
v_gene: TRBV20-1
d_gene: TRBD1
abundance: .
CDR3aa: CSASRDRVKNTEAFF
CDR3nt: TGCAGTGCTAGTAGGGACAGGGTCAAAAACACTGAAGCTTTCTTT

j_gene: TRBJ2-7
v_gene: TRBV2
d_gene: .
abundance: .
CDR3aa: CASKEEATSYEQYF
CDR3nt: TGTGCCAGCAAGGAGGAGGCCACCTCCTACGAGCAGTACTTC

j_gene: TRBJ1-1
v_gene: TRBV6-4
d_gene: .
abundance: .
CDR3aa: CASSDSIGARAFF
CDR3nt: TGTGCCAGCAGTGACTCGATAGGGGCAAGAGCTTTCTTT

j_gene: TRBJ2-1
v_gene: TRBV14
d_gene: TRBD1
abundance: few
CDR3aa: CASSQDIDRGPSREQFF
CDR3nt: TGTGCCAGCAGCCAAGATATCGACAGGGGGCCCTCAAGGGAGCAGTTCTTC

j_gene: TRBJ2-7
v_gene: TRBV27
d_gene: .
abundance: .
CDR3aa: CASSPGTLGSYEQYF
CDR3nt: TGTGCCAGCAGTCCTGGGACTCTTGGGTCCTACGAGCAGTACTTC

j_gene: TRBJ2-1
v_gene: TRBV29-1
d_gene: .
abundance: many
CDR3aa: CSVGGASSYNEQFF
CDR3nt: TGCAGCGTTGGGGGGGCCAGCTCCTACAATGAGCAGTTCTTC

j_gene: TRBJ1-2
v_gene: TRBV24-1
d_gene: .
abundance: .
CDR3aa: CAPSPALNYGYTF
CDR3nt: TGTGCCCCCTCGCCGGCCCTAAACTATGGCTACACCTTC

j_gene: TRBJ2-3
v_gene: TRBV9
d_gene: .
abundance: .
CDR3aa: CASSITGYADTQYF
CDR3nt: TGTGCCAGCAGCATCACAGGGTACGCAGATACGCAGTATTTT

j_gene: TRBJ2-1
v_gene: TRBV6-5
d_gene: .
abundance: few
CDR3aa: CASSYAGGNEQFF
CDR3nt: TGTGCCAGCAGTTACGCCGGGGGCAATGAGCAGTTCTTC

j_gene: TRBJ2-7
v_gene: TRBV4-3
d_gene: TRBD1
abundance: few
CDR3aa: CASSQDVGGDEQYF
CDR3nt: TGCGCCAGCAGCCAAGATGTAGGGGGCGACGAGCAGTACTTC

j_gene: TRBJ1-5
v_gene: TRBV6-1
d_gene: .
abundance: .
CDR3aa: CASSDTANQPQHF
CDR3nt: TGTGCCAGCAGTGACACAGCTAATCAGCCCCAGCATTTT

j_gene: TRBJ2-7
v_gene: TRBV2
d_gene: TRBD2
abundance: .
CDR3aa: CASSGTSGSGEQYF
CDR3nt: TGTGCCAGCAGTGGGACTAGCGGGAGTGGCGAGCAGTACTTC

j_gene: TRBJ2-2
v_gene: TRBV6-2/TRBV6-3
d_gene: .
abundance: few
CDR3aa: CASSYEGGSYNGELFF
CDR3nt: TGTGCCAGCAGTTATGAAGGGGGTAGCTACAACGGGGAGCTGTTTTTT

j_gene: TRBJ2-2
v_gene: TRBV7-9
d_gene: .
abundance: few
CDR3aa: CASSSRNGAGELFF
CDR3nt: TGTGCCAGCAGTTCCAGGAACGGGGCCGGGGAGCTGTTTTTT

j_gene: TRBJ2-1
v_gene: TRBV4-3
d_gene: .
abundance: once
CDR3aa: CASSQVLAGNPSPRNEQFF
CDR3nt: TGCGCCAGCAGCCAAGTCCTCGCGGGCAACCCTAGCCCGCGGAATGAGCAGTTCTTC

j_gene: TRBJ1-1
v_gene: TRBV29-1
d_gene: TRBD1
abundance: .
CDR3aa: CSVVQGGVGLLGTEAFF
CDR3nt: TGCAGCGTTGTGCAGGGGGGCGTCGGACTGTTGGGCACTGAAGCTTTCTTT

j_gene: TRBJ1-1
v_gene: TRBV12-3/TRBV12-4
d_gene: .
abundance: few
CDR3aa: CASSLGFGVGTEAFF
CDR3nt: TGTGCCAGCAGTTTAGGTTTTGGGGTCGGCACTGAAGCTTTCTTT

j_gene: TRBJ2-1
v_gene: TRBV5-1
d_gene: TRBD1
abundance: few
CDR3aa: CASSWGQGGYNEQFF
CDR3nt: TGCGCCAGCAGCTGGGGACAGGGCGGATACAATGAGCAGTTCTTC

j_gene: TRBJ2-7
v_gene: TRBV7-8
d_gene: TRBD2
abundance: .
CDR3aa: CASSILAGPYEQYF
CDR3nt: TGTGCCAGCAGCATACTAGCGGGGCCCTACGAGCAGTACTTC

j_gene: TRBJ2-1
v_gene: TRBV29-1
d_gene: .
abundance: .
CDR3aa: CSVLPGYYNEQFF
CDR3nt: TGCAGCGTCCTGCCAGGGTACTACAATGAGCAGTTCTTC

j_gene: TRBJ2-7
v_gene: TRBV6-5
d_gene: .
abundance: .
CDR3aa: CASSHGTSGQGGEQYF
CDR3nt: TGTGCCAGCAGTCACGGGACTAGCGGACAGGGGGGGGAGCAGTACTTC

j_gene: TRBJ1-1
v_gene: TRBV27
d_gene: TRBD1
abundance: .
CDR3aa: CASSWDRGGAEAFF
CDR3nt: TGTGCCAGCAGTTGGGACAGGGGAGGCGCTGAAGCTTTCTTT

j_gene: TRBJ2-6
v_gene: TRBV20-1
d_gene: .
abundance: few
CDR3aa: CSATGSGANVLTF
CDR3nt: TGCAGTGCTACCGGGTCTGGGGCCAACGTCCTGACTTTC

j_gene: TRBJ1-5
v_gene: TRBV19
d_gene: .
abundance: .
CDR3aa: CASTDQRQPQHF
CDR3nt: TGTGCCAGTACCGATCAAAGGCAGCCCCAGCATTTT

j_gene: TRBJ2-1
v_gene: TRBV6-5
d_gene: TRBD1
abundance: .
CDR3aa: CASSTWDRSSYNEQFF
CDR3nt: TGTGCCAGCAGTACTTGGGACAGAAGCTCCTACAATGAGCAGTTCTTC

j_gene: TRBJ2-7
v_gene: TRBV15
d_gene: TRBD2
abundance: few
CDR3aa: CATSKWEGSYEQYF
CDR3nt: TGTGCCACCAGCAAGTGGGAGGGAAGCTACGAGCAGTACTTC

j_gene: TRBJ1-1
v_gene: TRBV29-1
d_gene: TRBD1
abundance: .
CDR3aa: CSVGTGVGTEAFF
CDR3nt: TGCAGCGTGGGTACAGGGGTCGGCACTGAAGCTTTCTTT

j_gene: TRBJ2-3
v_gene: TRBV7-9
d_gene: .
abundance: few
CDR3aa: CASSFSTASGTDTQYF
CDR3nt: TGTGCCAGCAGCTTTTCGACAGCCAGCGGCACAGATACGCAGTATTTT

j_gene: TRBJ2-5
v_gene: TRBV9
d_gene: TRBD2
abundance: .
CDR3aa: CASSVSGRVTETQYF
CDR3nt: TGTGCCAGCAGCGTTAGCGGGAGGGTGACGGAGACCCAGTACTTC

j_gene: TRBJ1-4
v_gene: TRBV7-9
d_gene: TRBD1
abundance: .
CDR3aa: CASSLSVGFTGAHELFF
CDR3nt: TGTGCCAGCAGCTTATCGGTCGGGTTTACAGGGGCTCACGAACTGTTTTTT

j_gene: TRBJ2-2
v_gene: TRBV5-1
d_gene: TRBD1
abundance: .
CDR3aa: CASSQPGQGATGELFF
CDR3nt: TGCGCCAGCAGCCAGCCCGGACAGGGGGCAACCGGGGAGCTGTTTTTT

j_gene: TRBJ1-2
v_gene: TRBV6-5
d_gene: .
abundance: once
CDR3aa: CASSYSAQRGANYGYTF
CDR3nt: TGTGCCAGCAGTTACTCGGCTCAAAGGGGGGCTAACTATGGCTACACCTTC

j_gene: TRBJ2-2
v_gene: TRBV24-1
d_gene: .
abundance: few
CDR3aa: CATSDLGLNTGELFF
CDR3nt: TGTGCCACCAGTGATCTAGGGCTGAACACCGGGGAGCTGTTTTTT